One sample yielded the 21 T cell receptor beta chains listed below, sequenced in a study of T cell responses to AZD1222 COVID-19 vaccine. The data were produced by immunoSEQ multiplex PCR, yet TCRdb's version contains in-frame clones alone and is incomplete. The sample has about 170,000 clones, 80% to 95% seen once; the top ten hold around 1.5%. The material was peripheral blood, obtained on day 0 of AZD1222 vaccination. Every receptor here comes from an adult in good health.

The V call is TRBV5-1, the J call TRBJ1-3, with TRBD1 matching 7 bases. This CDR3 contains 18 residues. Trimming at V came to 4 bases and at J to 0 bases, leaving 13 bases not matched to a gene. Germline V gene sequence: CDR1 SGHRS, CDR2 YFSETQ. CDR3: CASSPRRDSNLSGNTIYF. The CDR3 DNA follows: TGCGCCAGCAGCCCCAGGCGGGACAGCAATCTCTCTGGAAACACCATATATTTT.

V gene TRBV18 combines with J gene TRBJ2-1; either TRBD1 or TRBD2 may supply D (5 bases each). From germline, CDR1 is KGHSH and CDR2 LQKENI. The CDR3 spans 15 residues. Trimming removed 2 bases at V and 4 bases at J, with 12 bases between. The DNA of the CDR3 is TGTGCCAGCTCACCATCCGGGACGGCGTACAATGAGCAGTTCTTC. This encodes CASSPSGTAYNEQFF.

V and J are TRBV19 and TRBJ2-5; TRBD1 agrees at 10 bases. This CDR3 comprises 16 residues. V trimming: 2 bases; J trimming: 4 bases; junction bases outside the gene matches: 7. From germline, CDR1 is LNHDA and CDR2 SQIVND (reference sequence). CDR3 nucleotide sequence: TGTGCCAGTAGTATACCCGCGGGGACAGGGGTAGAGACCCAGTACTTC. Its translation is CASSIPAGTGVETQYF.

The V gene is TRBV18, the J gene TRBJ1-1; TRBD1 aligns across 8 bases. The CDR3 consists of 16 residues. Germline V lookup: CDR1 KGHSH, CDR2 LQKENI. J lost 6 bases, V lost 3 bases, and 12 bases had no gene match. This CDR3 is CASSPNPTGDEAEAFF. The CDR3 region has the DNA TGTGCCAGCTCACCGAACCCGACAGGGGACGAAGCTGAAGCTTTCTTT.

The DNA of the CDR3 is TGTGCCTGGAGTGTACGGTCAGGTGAGGGTCAGCCCCAGCATTTT. Translation: CAWSVRSGEGQPQHF. This chain joins TRBV30 and TRBJ1-5; D gene ambiguous. The CDR3 has 15 amino acids. The V end lost 0 bases, the J end lost 6 bases, and 15 bases lay between the germline ends. Germline-derived CDR1 and CDR2 are GTSNPN and SVGIG (reference sequence).

The rearrangement joins TRBV11-3 to TRBJ2-3; 11 nucleotides align to TRBD1. Germline-derived CDR1 and CDR2 are SGHNT and YENEEA. Trimming at V came to 1 base and at J to 15 bases, leaving 3 bases not matched to a gene. The CDR3 contains 12 residues. The CDR3 loop is CASSLGDRGVYF. The CDR3 DNA reads as TGTGCCAGCAGCTTAGGGGACAGGGGGGTTTATTTT.

This sequence joins TRBV6-4 and TRBJ2-7; 7 bases line up with TRBD1. With V trimmed by 9 bases and J by 2 bases, 7 bases remained unmatched. Germline CDR1 and CDR2: MRHNA and SNTAGT. The CDR3 is 13 residues long. CDR3 DNA: TGTGCCAGACTCCACAGGGGAACCTACGAGCAGTACTTC. As protein: CARLHRGTYEQYF.

The CDR3 spells CASRKGQSNTEAFF. CDR3 bases: TGTGCCAGCAGGAAGGGACAGTCGAACACTGAAGCTTTCTTT. The chain couples TRBV7-2 to TRBJ1-1; 7 bases align to TRBD1. The CDR3 sequence is 14 residues long. Germline V gene lookup returns CDR1 SGHTA and CDR2 FQGNSA. Losses at the gene ends were 6 bases for V and 1 base for J; bases not matched to a gene: 5.

This chain connects TRBV5-1 to TRBJ2-1; no reliable D call. This CDR3 has 11 amino acids. V shed 3 bases and J shed 5 bases, with 3 bases lying between them. Germline V lookup: CDR1 SGHRS, CDR2 YFSETQ. The CDR3 is CASSWDNEQFF. In DNA form, the CDR3 reads TGCGCCAGCAGCTGGGACAATGAGCAGTTCTTC. Variable domain in full (rest from reference TRBV5-1 and TRBJ2-1): KAGVTQTPRYLIKTRGQQVTLSCSPISGHRSVSWYQQTPGQGLQFLFEYFSETQRNKGNFPGRFSGRQFSNSRSEMNVSTLELGDSALYLCASSWDNEQFFGPGTRLTVL.

The chain recombines TRBV19 with TRBJ1-5, with 11 nucleotides matching TRBD1. V gave up 2 bases and J gave up 4 bases; unmatched junction bases: 4. Germline V gene lookup returns CDR1 LNHDA and CDR2 SQIVND (reference sequence). The CDR3 contains 16 residues. The CDR3 DNA is TGTGCCAGTAGTATATTTGGACAGGGGGCAAATCAGCCCCAGCATTTT. Translated: CASSIFGQGANQPQHF.

CDR3: CASSQRGSRGETQYF. CDR3 DNA sequence: TGTGCCAGCAGCCAAAGGGGCTCGCGCGGGGAGACCCAGTACTTC. The rearrangement joins TRBV3-1 (or the pseudogene TRBV3-2) to TRBJ2-5; tentatively, D is TRBD1 or TRBD2 (5 bases each). The CDR3 contains 15 residues. The V end lost 2 bases, the J end lost 5 bases, and 15 bases lay between the germline ends. Germline loops: CDR1 LGHDT, CDR2 YNNKEL (reference sequence).

In nucleotides, the CDR3 is TGTGCCAGCAGCCAAAAGGGGGGACGAGCTAACTATGGCTACACCTTC. Its protein product is CASSQKGGRANYGYTF. The V call is TRBV14, the J call TRBJ1-2; possible D gene TRBD1, 6 bases. Germline CDR1 and CDR2: SGHDN and FVKESK. The CDR3 has 16 residues. Deletions cut 2 bases from V and 0 bases from J, with 13 bases between. The full variable domain, its missing parts supplied by reference TRBV14 and TRBJ1-2, is EAGVTQFPSHSVIEKGQTVTLRCDPISGHDNLYWYRRVMGKEIKFLLHFVKESKQDESGMPNNRFLAERTGGTYSTLKVQPAELEDSGVYFCASSQKGGRANYGYTFGSGTRLTVV.

Concerning this clone: Its ends do not fully match the called genes, so a read error is possible. V gene TRBV2 combines with J gene TRBJ2-7; 11 positions match TRBD2. Germline V gene lookup returns CDR1 SNHLY and CDR2 FYNNEI. CDR3 size: 16 residues. CDR3 region: CASIEKTGTSGYEQYF. In DNA form, the CDR3 reads TGTGCCAGCATTGAAAAGACCGGGACTAGCGGTTACGAGCAGTACTTC.

V gene TRBV7-2 combines with J gene TRBJ2-5; tentative D call: TRBD2 (7 bases). Germline V gene lookup returns CDR1 SGHTA and CDR2 FQGNSA. There are 15 residues in the CDR3. Trimming stripped 5 bases from V and 2 bases from J, with 15 bases between. The CDR3 coding sequence is TGTGCCAGCAGCACACGGGGGGCAGGGCAAGAGACCCAGTACTTC. Protein product: CASSTRGAGQETQYF.

The chain joins TRBV7-2 to TRBJ2-3, with TRBD1 identical over 7 bases. Germline loops: CDR1 SGHTA, CDR2 FQGNSA. The CDR3 contains 16 residues. V lost 5 bases, J lost 3 bases, and 11 bases stayed unmatched. In nucleotides, the CDR3 is TGTGCCAGCAGCCCCCAAACAGGGGTCAGGACAGATACGCAGTATTTT. This translates into CASSPQTGVRTDTQYF. Full variable domain (remainder filled in from reference TRBV7-2 and TRBJ2-3): GAGVSQSPSNKVTEKGKDVELRCDPISGHTALYWYRQSLGQGLEFLIYFQGNSAPDKSGLPSDRFSAERTGGSVSTLTIQRTQQEDSAVYLCASSPQTGVRTDTQYFGPGTRLTVL.

The chain combines TRBV7-9 with TRBJ2-3; D is perhaps TRBD1 or TRBD2 (5 bases each). Trimming left V 7 bases short and J 0 bases short, with 11 bases between. The germline gives CDR1 SEHNR, CDR2 FQNEAQ (reference sequence). This CDR3 has 14 residues. In DNA form, the CDR3 reads TGTGCCAGCACCCGGGACGCAAGCACAGATACGCAGTATTTT. The encoded protein is CASTRDASTDTQYF. The complete variable domain, with remaining parts taken from reference TRBV7-9 and TRBJ2-3, reads DTGVSQNPRHKITKRGQNVTFRCDPISEHNRLYWYRQTLGQGPEFLTYFQNEAQLEKSRLLSDRFSAERPKGSFSTLEIQRTEQGDSAMYLCASTRDASTDTQYFGPGTRLTVL.

The chain employs TRBV11-2 and TRBJ2-7; D is possibly TRBD1 (6 bases). V lost 0 bases to trimming and J lost 5 bases, with 14 bases between them. The CDR3 contains 15 residues. Germline V gives CDR1 SGHAT, CDR2 FQNNGV. The CDR3 reads CASSLEGRGDHEQYF. The CDR3 bases are TGTGCCAGCAGCTTAGAAGGCAGGGGCGATCACGAGCAGTACTTC.

J is TRBJ2-3 and V is TRBV24-1; D ambiguous. Trimming stripped 4 bases from V and 2 bases from J, with 9 bases between. Germline lookup yields CDR1 KGHDR and CDR2 SFDVKD. The CDR3 runs to 14 residues. The CDR3 here is CATSEPTDTDTQYF. CDR3 nucleotide sequence: TGTGCCACCAGTGAACCTACTGACACAGATACGCAGTATTTT.

The genes are TRBV5-1 and TRBJ1-2, with unresolved D. The CDR3 has 14 amino acids. V lost 0 bases, J lost 2 bases, and 8 bases lay in between. Germline values: CDR1 SGHRS, CDR2 YFSETQ. The CDR3 is CASSLESSNYGYTF. DNA of the CDR3: TGCGCCAGCAGCTTGGAGTCCAGCAACTATGGCTACACCTTC.

This clone was observed once. The chain links TRBV20-1 to TRBJ2-4; the match to TRBD2 covers 8 bases. Germline V CDR1 and CDR2: DFQATT, SNEGSKA (reference sequence). The J segment lost 5 bases and the V segment lost 3 bases, leaving 3 bases of the junction unmatched. The length of the CDR3 is 13 residues. The CDR3 here is CSASKRGQNIQYF. DNA for the CDR3: TGCAGTGCTAGTAAGCGGGGGCAAAACATTCAGTACTTC.

The CDR3 protein is CAWSLTGNTEAFF. CDR3 DNA: TGTGCCTGGAGTCTCACAGGGAACACTGAAGCTTTCTTT. The chain is built from TRBV30 and TRBJ1-1, with D perhaps TRBD1 (5 bases). The V gene's germline CDR1 is GTSNPN and CDR2 SVGIG (reference sequence). Trimming shortened V by 2 bases and J by 1 base, and 8 bases separated the two germline ends. The length of the CDR3 is 13 residues.